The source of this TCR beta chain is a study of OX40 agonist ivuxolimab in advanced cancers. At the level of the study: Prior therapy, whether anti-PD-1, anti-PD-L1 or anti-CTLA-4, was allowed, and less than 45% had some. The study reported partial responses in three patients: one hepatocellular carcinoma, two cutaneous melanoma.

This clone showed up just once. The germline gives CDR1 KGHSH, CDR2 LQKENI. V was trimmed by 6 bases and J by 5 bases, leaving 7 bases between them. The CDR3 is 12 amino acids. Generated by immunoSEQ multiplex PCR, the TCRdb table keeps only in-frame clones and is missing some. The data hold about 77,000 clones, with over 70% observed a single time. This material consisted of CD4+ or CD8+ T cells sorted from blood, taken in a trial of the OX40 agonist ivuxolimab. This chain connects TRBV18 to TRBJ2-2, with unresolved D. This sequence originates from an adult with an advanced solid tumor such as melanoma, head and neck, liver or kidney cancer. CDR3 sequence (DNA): TGTGCCAGCTCCCCCGGGACCGGGGAGCTGTTTTTT. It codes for CASSPGTGELFF.